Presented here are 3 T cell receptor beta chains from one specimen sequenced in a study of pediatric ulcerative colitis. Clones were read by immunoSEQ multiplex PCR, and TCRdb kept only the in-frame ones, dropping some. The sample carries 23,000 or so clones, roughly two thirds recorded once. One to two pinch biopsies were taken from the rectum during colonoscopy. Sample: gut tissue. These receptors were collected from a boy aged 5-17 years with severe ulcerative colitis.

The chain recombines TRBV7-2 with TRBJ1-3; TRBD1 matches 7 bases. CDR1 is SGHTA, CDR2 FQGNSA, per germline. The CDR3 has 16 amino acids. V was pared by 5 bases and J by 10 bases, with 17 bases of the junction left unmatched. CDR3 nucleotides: TGTGCCAGCAGCCCCGGGACAGAGAAGTTTTTCGAGACCATATATTTT. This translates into CASSPGTEKFFETIYF.

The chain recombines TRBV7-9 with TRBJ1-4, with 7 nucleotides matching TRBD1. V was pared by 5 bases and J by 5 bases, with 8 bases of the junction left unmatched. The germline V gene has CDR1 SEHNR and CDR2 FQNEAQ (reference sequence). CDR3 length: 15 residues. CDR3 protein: CASSPGQATNEKLFF. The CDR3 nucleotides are TGTGCCAGCAGCCCCGGACAGGCTACGAATGAAAAACTGTTTTTT.

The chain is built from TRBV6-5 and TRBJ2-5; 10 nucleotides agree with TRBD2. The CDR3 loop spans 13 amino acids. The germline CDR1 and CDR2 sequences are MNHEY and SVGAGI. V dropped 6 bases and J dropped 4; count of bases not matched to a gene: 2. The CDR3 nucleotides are TGTGCCAGCAGAAGACTAGCGGGAGAGACCCAGTACTTC. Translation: CASRRLAGETQYF.